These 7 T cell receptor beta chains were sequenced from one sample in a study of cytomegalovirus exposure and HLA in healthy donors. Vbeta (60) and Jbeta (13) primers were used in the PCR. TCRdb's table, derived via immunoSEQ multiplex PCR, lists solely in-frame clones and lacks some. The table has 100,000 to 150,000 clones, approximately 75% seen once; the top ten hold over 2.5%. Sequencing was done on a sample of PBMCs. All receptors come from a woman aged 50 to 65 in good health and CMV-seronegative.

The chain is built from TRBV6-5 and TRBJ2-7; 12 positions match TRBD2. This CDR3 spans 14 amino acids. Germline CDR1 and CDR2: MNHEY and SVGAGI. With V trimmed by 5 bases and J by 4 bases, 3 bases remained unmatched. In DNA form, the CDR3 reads TGTGCCAGCAGTCGACTAGCGGGAGTATACGAGCAGTACTTC. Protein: CASSRLAGVYEQYF.

CDR3 sequence (DNA): TGTGCCAGCAGTCCAGGCTCCTACGAGCAGTACTTC. Translation gives CASSPGSYEQYF. This chain connects TRBV9 to TRBJ2-7; D uncertain. Trimming shortened V by 5 bases and J by 0 bases, and 6 bases separated the two germline ends. CDR3 size: 12 residues. Per the germline V gene, CDR1 is SGDLS and CDR2 is YYNGEE. Full variable domain (rest looked up from reference TRBV9 and TRBJ2-7): DSGVTQTPKHLITATGQRVTLRCSPRSGDLSVYWYQQSLDQGLQFLIQYYNGEERAKGNILERFSAQQFPDLHSELNLSSLELGDSALYFCASSPGSYEQYFGPGTRLTVT.

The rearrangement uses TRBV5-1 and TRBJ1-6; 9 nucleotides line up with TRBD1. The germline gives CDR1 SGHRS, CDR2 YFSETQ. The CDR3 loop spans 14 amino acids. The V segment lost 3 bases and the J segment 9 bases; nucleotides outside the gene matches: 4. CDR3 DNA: TGCGCCAGCAGCTCACAGGGGGCCGGTTCACCCCTCCACTTT. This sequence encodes CASSSQGAGSPLHF.

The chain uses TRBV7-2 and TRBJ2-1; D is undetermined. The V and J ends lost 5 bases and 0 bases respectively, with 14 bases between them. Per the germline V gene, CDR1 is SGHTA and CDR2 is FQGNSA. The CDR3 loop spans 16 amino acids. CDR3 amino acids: CASSPRFRSSYNEQFF. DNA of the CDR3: TGTGCCAGCAGCCCGCGCTTTAGGAGCTCCTACAATGAGCAGTTCTTC.

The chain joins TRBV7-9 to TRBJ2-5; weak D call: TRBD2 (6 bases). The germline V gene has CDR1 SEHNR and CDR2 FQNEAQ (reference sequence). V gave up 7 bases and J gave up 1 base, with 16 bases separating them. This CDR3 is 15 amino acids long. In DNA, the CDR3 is TGTGCCAGCACCCGCGGGGAGACCTTCCAAGAGACCCAGTACTTC. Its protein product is CASTRGETFQETQYF.

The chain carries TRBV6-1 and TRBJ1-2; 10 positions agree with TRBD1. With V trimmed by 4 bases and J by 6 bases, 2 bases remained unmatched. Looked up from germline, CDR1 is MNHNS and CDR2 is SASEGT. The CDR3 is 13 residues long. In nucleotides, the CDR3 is TGTGCCAGCAGTGGACAGGGGGCGAATGGCTACACCTTC. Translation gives CASSGQGANGYTF.

CDR3 sequence reads: CASSFTTLGTEAFF. The CDR3 DNA reads TGTGCCAGCAGTTTCACGACATTGGGCACTGAAGCTTTCTTT. V usage is TRBV27 and J usage is TRBJ1-1; D gene unclear. V was cut by 3 bases and J by 4 bases, with 12 bases left in between. The CDR3 sequence is 14 residues long. Germline assignment: CDR1 MNHEY and CDR2 SMNVEV (reference sequence).